This T cell receptor beta chain is from a study of blood T cell repertoires in COVID-19. On the study more broadly: Specimens from acute and convalescent COVID-19 originated in the United States, Italy and Spain. Sample material is recorded as cDNA or gDNA derived from T cells, B-cell-depleted T cells, or PBMCs.

There are 15 residues in the CDR3. V trimming: 3 bases; J trimming: 3 bases; junction bases outside the gene matches: 4. Per the germline V gene, CDR1 is KGHSH and CDR2 is LQKENI. Authors' data handling: Reference gene primer amplification in the assay estimated nucleated cell counts. Repertoires were generated with immunoSEQ multiplex PCR, while TCRdb's copy carries only in-frame clones and drops some. For V, J and clone size, that table is used; D and trimming come from the DNA. The sample consists of 100,000 to 150,000 clones, about 85% of them appearing once. Sequenced sample: peripheral blood. This TCR was recovered from a man in his fifties or sixties with acute or convalescent COVID-19. J is TRBJ2-5 and V is TRBV18, with 10 nucleotides matching TRBD2. CDR3 residues: CASSPLAGEKETQYF. CDR3 nucleotide sequence: TGTGCCAGCTCACCGCTAGCGGGGGAAAAAGAGACCCAGTACTTC.